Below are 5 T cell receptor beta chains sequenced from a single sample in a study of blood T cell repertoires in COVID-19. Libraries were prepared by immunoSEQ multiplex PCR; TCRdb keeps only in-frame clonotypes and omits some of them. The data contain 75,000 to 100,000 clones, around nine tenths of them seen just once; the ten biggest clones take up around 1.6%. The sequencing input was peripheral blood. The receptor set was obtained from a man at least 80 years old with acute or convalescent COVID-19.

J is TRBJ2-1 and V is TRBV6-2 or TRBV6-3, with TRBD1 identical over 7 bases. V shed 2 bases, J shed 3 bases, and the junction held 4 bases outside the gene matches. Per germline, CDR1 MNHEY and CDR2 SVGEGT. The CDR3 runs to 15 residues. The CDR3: CASSYAGTVYNEQFF. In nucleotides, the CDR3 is TGTGCCAGCAGTTACGCCGGGACAGTCTACAATGAGCAGTTCTTC.

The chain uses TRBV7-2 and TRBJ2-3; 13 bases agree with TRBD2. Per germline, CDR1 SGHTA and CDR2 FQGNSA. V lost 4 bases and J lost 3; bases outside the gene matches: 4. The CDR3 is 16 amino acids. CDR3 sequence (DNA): TGTGCCAGCAGCTCCCGACTAGCGGGAGGAACAGATACGCAGTATTTT. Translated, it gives CASSSRLAGGTDTQYF.

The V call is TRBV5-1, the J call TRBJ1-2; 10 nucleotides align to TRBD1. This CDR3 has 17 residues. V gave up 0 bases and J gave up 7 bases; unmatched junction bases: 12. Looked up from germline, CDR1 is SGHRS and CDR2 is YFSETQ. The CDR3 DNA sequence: TGCGCCAGCAGCTTGGGACAGGGGGCAAGCAACTCGGGTGGCTACACCTTC. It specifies CASSLGQGASNSGGYTF.

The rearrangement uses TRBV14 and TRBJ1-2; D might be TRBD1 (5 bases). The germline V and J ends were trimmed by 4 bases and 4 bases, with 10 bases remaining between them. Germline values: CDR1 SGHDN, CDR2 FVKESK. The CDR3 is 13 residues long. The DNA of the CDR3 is TGTGCCAGCAGCCGAAGACAGACCTATGGCTACACCTTC. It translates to CASSRRQTYGYTF.

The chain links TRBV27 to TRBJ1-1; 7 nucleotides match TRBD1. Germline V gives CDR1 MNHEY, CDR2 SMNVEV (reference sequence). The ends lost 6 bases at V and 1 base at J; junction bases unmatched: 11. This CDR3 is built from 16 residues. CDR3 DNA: TGTGCCAGCAGCTTGGGGAAGGGGGCGCCGAACACTGAAGCTTTCTTT. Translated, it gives CASSLGKGAPNTEAFF.